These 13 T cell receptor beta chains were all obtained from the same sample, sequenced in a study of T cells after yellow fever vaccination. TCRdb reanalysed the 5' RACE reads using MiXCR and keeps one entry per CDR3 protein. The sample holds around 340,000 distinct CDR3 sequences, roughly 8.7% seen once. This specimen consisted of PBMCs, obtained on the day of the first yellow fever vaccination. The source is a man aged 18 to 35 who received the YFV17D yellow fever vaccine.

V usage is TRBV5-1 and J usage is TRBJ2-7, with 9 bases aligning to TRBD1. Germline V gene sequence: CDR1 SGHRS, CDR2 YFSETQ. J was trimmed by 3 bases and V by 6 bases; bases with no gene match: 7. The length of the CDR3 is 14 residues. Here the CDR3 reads CASNGTGSFYEQYV. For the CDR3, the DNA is TGCGCCAGCAACGGGACAGGGTCTTTCTACGAGCAGTACGTC.

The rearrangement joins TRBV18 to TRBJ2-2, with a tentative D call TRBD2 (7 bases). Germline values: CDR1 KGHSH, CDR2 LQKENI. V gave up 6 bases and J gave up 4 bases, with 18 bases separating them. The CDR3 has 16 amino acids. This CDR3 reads CASSTLGGPSTGELFF. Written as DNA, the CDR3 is TGTGCCAGCTCCACCCTCGGGGGGCCGAGCACCGGGGAGCTGTTTTTT.

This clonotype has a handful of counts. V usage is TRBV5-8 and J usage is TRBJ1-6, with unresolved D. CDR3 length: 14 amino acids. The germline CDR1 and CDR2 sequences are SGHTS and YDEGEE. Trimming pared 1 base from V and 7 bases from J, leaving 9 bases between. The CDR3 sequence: CASSLLGRNSPLHF. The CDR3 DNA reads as TGTGCCAGCAGCTTGCTTGGGAGGAATTCACCCCTCCACTTT.

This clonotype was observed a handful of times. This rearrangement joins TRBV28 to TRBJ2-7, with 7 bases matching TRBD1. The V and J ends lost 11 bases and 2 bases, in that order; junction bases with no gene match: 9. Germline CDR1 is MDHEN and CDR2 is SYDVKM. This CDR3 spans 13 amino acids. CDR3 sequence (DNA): TGTGCCTCACAATCAGGACAGGCCTACGAGCAGTACGTC. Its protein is CASQSGQAYEQYV.

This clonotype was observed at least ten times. DNA for the CDR3: TGTGCCAGCAGTGATTCGGGGGGTCTGTACGAGCAGTACTTC. It encodes CASSDSGGLYEQYF. This sequence joins TRBV25-1 and TRBJ2-7; 7 nucleotides match TRBD2. CDR1 is MGHDK, CDR2 SYGVNS, per germline. V dropped 3 bases and J dropped 4; count of bases not matched to a gene: 6. CDR3 length: 14 residues.

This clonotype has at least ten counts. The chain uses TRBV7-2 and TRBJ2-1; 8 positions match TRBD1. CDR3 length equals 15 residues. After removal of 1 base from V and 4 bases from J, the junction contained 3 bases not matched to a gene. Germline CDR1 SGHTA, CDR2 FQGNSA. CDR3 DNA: TGTGCCAGCAGCTTAGGGACAGGGATGTACAATGAGCAGTTCTTC. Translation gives CASSLGTGMYNEQFF.

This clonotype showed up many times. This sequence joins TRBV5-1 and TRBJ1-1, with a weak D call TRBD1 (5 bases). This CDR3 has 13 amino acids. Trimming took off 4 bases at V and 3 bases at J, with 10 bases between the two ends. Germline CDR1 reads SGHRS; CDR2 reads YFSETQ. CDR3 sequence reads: CASSRLRDTEAFF. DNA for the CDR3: TGCGCCAGCAGCCGCCTCAGGGACACTGAAGCTTTCTTT.

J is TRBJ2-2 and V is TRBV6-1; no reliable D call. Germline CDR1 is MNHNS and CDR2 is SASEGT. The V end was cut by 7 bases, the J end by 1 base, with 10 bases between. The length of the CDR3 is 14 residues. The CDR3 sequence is CASNPYRNTGELFF. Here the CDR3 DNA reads TGTGCCAGCAATCCATACCGGAACACCGGGGAGCTGTTTTTT.

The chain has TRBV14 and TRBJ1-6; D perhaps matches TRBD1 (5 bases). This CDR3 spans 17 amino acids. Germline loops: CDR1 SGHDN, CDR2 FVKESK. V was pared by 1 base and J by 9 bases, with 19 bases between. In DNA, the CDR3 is TGTGCCAGCAGCCAAGTCCGCGCAGGGTCAGTGGTTTCACCCCTCCACTTT. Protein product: CASSQVRAGSVVSPLHF. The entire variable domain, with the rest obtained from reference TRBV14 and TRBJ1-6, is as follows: EAGVTQFPSHSVIEKGQTVTLRCDPISGHDNLYWYRRVMGKEIKFLLHFVKESKQDESGMPNNRFLAERTGGTYSTLKVQPAELEDSGVYFCASSQVRAGSVVSPLHFGNGTRLTVT.

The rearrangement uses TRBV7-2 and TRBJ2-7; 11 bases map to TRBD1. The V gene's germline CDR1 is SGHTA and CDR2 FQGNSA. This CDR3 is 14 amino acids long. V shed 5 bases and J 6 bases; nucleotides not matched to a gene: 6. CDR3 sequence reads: CASSEDRGRFEQYF. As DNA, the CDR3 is TGTGCCAGCAGCGAGGACAGGGGGCGATTCGAGCAGTACTTC.

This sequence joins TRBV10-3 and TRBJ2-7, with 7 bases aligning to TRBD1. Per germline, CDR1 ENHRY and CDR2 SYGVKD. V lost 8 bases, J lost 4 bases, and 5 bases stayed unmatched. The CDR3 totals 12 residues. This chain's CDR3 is CAIGTGAYEQYV. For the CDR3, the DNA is TGTGCCATCGGAACAGGGGCATACGAGCAGTACGTC.

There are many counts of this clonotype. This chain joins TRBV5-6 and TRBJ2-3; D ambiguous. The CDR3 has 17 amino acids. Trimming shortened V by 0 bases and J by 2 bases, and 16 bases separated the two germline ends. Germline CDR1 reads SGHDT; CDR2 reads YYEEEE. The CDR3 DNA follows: TGTGCCAGCAGCTTGGCCTTGATCTCAGGATACACAGATACGCAGTATTTT. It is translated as CASSLALISGYTDTQYF.

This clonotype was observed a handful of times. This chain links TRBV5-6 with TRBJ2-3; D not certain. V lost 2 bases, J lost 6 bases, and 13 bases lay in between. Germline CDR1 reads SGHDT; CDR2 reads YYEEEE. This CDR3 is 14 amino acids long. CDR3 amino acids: CASSFGPVADTQYF. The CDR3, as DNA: TGTGCCAGCAGCTTCGGCCCTGTGGCGGATACGCAGTATTTT. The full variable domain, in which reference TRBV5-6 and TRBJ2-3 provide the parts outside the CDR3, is DAGVTQSPTHLIKTRGQQVTLRCSPKSGHDTVSWYQQALGQGPQFIFQYYEEEERQRGNFPDRFSGHQFPNYSSELNVNALLLGDSALYLCASSFGPVADTQYFGPGTRLTVL.